The T cell receptor (beta chain) under discussion was sequenced for a study of blood T cells in healthy people across ages. Notes on the study in general: Diversity of TCR beta correlated strongly with naive T cell percentage. Higher diversity and more naive CD4+ cells were features of long-lived donors, compared to aged donors. Age advanced and TCR beta diversity per million T cells fell, roughly linearly.

The V and J ends lost 0 bases and 5 bases respectively, with 14 bases between them. Germline V lookup: CDR1 SGHKS, CDR2 YYEKEE (reference sequence). This CDR3 is built from 15 residues. This clonotype showed up just a few times. Its specificity is not known. The second PCR ran roughly 6 to 11 cycles with a sample-barcoded 5' primer and J-beta primers. There were at least 2.5 million CDR3-containing paired-end reads obtained from each sample. TCRdb reprocessed the 5' RACE reads with MiXCR, giving one entry per CDR3 protein. There are about 1.4 million distinct CDR3 sequences in the sample; approximately 60% occur only once, and roughly 6.3% lies in the top ten.

This TCR came from a man aged 18 to 35 in good health. Sequences were obtained from blood. The chain uses TRBV5-5 and TRBJ2-5; a possible D gene is TRBD2 (5 bases). Written as DNA, the CDR3 is TGTGCCAGCAGCTTGGACGGGGTCCCGATGGAGACCCAGTACTTC. It specifies CASSLDGVPMETQYF.